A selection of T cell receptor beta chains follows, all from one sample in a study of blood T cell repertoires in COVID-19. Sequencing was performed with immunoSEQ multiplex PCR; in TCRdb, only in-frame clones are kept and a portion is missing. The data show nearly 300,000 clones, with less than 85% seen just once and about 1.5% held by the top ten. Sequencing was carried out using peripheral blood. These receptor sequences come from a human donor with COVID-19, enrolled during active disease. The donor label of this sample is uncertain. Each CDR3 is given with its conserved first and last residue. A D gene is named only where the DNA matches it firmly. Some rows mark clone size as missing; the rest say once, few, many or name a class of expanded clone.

cdr3_nt: TGTGCCAGTAGTGGAGGACAGGTTCTTGGCTACACCTTC
cdr3_aa: CASSGGQVLGYTF
d_call: TRBD1
cdr3_length: 13
j_call: TRBJ1-2
v_call: TRBV19
clone_size: NA

cdr3_nt: TGCGCCAGCAGCCAGGGGACAGGGATCACTGAAGCTTTCTTT
cdr3_aa: CASSQGTGITEAFF
d_call: TRBD1
cdr3_length: 14
j_call: TRBJ1-1
v_call: TRBV5-1
clone_size: NA

cdr3_nt: TGTGCCAGCAGCTTGAGCGGGAGTCAGGTCGGGGAGCTGTTTTTT
cdr3_aa: CASSLSGSQVGELFF
d_call: TRBD2
cdr3_length: 15
j_call: TRBJ2-2
v_call: TRBV7-3
clone_size: NA

cdr3_nt: TGCAGCGTTGGGAGACTAGCGGTTTACAATGAGCAGTTCTTC
cdr3_aa: CSVGRLAVYNEQFF
d_call: TRBD2
cdr3_length: 14
j_call: TRBJ2-1
v_call: TRBV29-1
clone_size: NA

cdr3_nt: TGTGCCAGCAGCTTTACAGGATACAATGAGCAGTTCTTC
cdr3_aa: CASSFTGYNEQFF
d_call: NA
cdr3_length: 13
j_call: TRBJ2-1
v_call: TRBV7-2
clone_size: NA

cdr3_nt: TGTGCCAGCAGTTACTCCCCCGGACAGGGAGGTTCACCCCTCCACTTT
cdr3_aa: CASSYSPGQGGSPLHF
d_call: TRBD1
cdr3_length: 16
j_call: TRBJ1-6
v_call: TRBV6-5
clone_size: NA

cdr3_nt: TGTGCCAGCACCAGTCGGACTAGCGGGAGCAATGAGCAGTTCTTC
cdr3_aa: CASTSRTSGSNEQFF
d_call: TRBD2
cdr3_length: 15
j_call: TRBJ2-1
v_call: TRBV25-1
clone_size: NA

cdr3_nt: TGTGCCAGTCGGACTAGCGGGGACACAGATACGCAGTATTTT
cdr3_aa: CASRTSGDTDTQYF
d_call: TRBD2
cdr3_length: 14
j_call: TRBJ2-3
v_call: TRBV19
clone_size: NA

cdr3_nt: TGTGCCAGCAGCTTCCAACCGACAGGAGCTAACACCGGGGAGCTGTTTTTT
cdr3_aa: CASSFQPTGANTGELFF
d_call: NA
cdr3_length: 17
j_call: TRBJ2-2
v_call: TRBV5-5
clone_size: NA

cdr3_nt: TGTGCCAGCAGCTTTGGGAGGAATGCAGATACGCAGTATTTT
cdr3_aa: CASSFGRNADTQYF
d_call: NA
cdr3_length: 14
j_call: TRBJ2-3
v_call: TRBV7-2
clone_size: few

cdr3_nt: TGTGCCAGCAGCGGAGGGAGGACAGGGGGCGGCTACACCTTC
cdr3_aa: CASSGGRTGGGYTF
d_call: TRBD1
cdr3_length: 14
j_call: TRBJ1-2
v_call: TRBV5-6
clone_size: NA

cdr3_nt: TGTGCCAGTAGTATAGGGGATACAGGGAGAAGGTACGAGCAGTACTTC
cdr3_aa: CASSIGDTGRRYEQYF
d_call: NA
cdr3_length: 16
j_call: TRBJ2-7
v_call: TRBV19
clone_size: NA

cdr3_nt: TGTGCCAGCAGCTTAGCGCTAGCGGGAGGAAGAGATACGCAGTATTTT
cdr3_aa: CASSLALAGGRDTQYF
d_call: TRBD2
cdr3_length: 16
j_call: TRBJ2-3
v_call: TRBV7-6
clone_size: NA

cdr3_nt: TGTGCCACCAGCAGAGATTTACAACTAGCGGGCCACAATGAGCAGTTCTTC
cdr3_aa: CATSRDLQLAGHNEQFF
d_call: TRBD2
cdr3_length: 17
j_call: TRBJ2-1
v_call: TRBV15
clone_size: NA

cdr3_nt: TGCGCCAGCAGTCTCAAGAACCGAGATAGCAATCAGCCCCAGCATTTT
cdr3_aa: CASSLKNRDSNQPQHF
d_call: NA
cdr3_length: 16
j_call: TRBJ1-5
v_call: TRBV23-1
clone_size: once

cdr3_nt: TGTGCCTGGAGTGCGGTTCTAGCGGGCGGTAATGAGCAGTTCTTC
cdr3_aa: CAWSAVLAGGNEQFF
d_call: TRBD2
cdr3_length: 15
j_call: TRBJ2-1
v_call: TRBV30
clone_size: NA